Listed here are 5 T cell receptor beta chains from one sample, sequenced in a study of OX40 agonist ivuxolimab in advanced cancers. Preparation of the library involved the immunoSEQ multiplex PCR assay. TCRdb took this table from immuneACCESS and kept in-frame rearrangements with V and J called. Such tables lack part of the clones; where checked against another copy, unresolved V genes explain under half of the gap, and the rest is unexplained. The sample includes 40,000 or so clones, with around 85% observed a single time. The ten biggest clones cover 0.38% of the sample. Sequenced here: CD4+ or CD8+ T cells sorted from blood, sampled in a trial of the OX40 agonist ivuxolimab. The receptor source for this set is an adult with an advanced solid tumor such as melanoma, head and neck, liver or kidney cancer.

This rearrangement joins TRBV7-9 to TRBJ2-3; the D gene could be TRBD1 or TRBD2 (5 bases each). V dropped 2 bases and J dropped 1 base, with 10 bases sitting between them. CDR3 length equals 15 residues. Germline CDR1 and CDR2: SEHNR and FQNEAQ (reference sequence). CDR3 in DNA: TGTGCCAGCAGCTTACAGGGACCACGCACAGATACGCAGTATTTT. Its translation: CASSLQGPRTDTQYF. The full variable domain, with the rest looked up from reference TRBV7-9 and TRBJ2-3, is DTGVSQNPRHKITKRGQNVTFRCDPISEHNRLYWYRQTLGQGPEFLTYFQNEAQLEKSRLLSDRFSAERPKGSFSTLEIQRTEQGDSAMYLCASSLQGPRTDTQYFGPGTRLTVL.

The rearrangement uses TRBV7-9 and TRBJ1-2; D is perhaps TRBD1 (5 bases). V lost 1 base, J lost 6 bases, and 12 bases lay in between. CDR3 length: 14 amino acids. Germline V lookup: CDR1 SEHNR, CDR2 FQNEAQ (reference sequence). The CDR3: CASSLGAGKDGYTF. CDR3 bases: TGTGCCAGCAGCTTAGGAGCAGGGAAAGATGGCTACACCTTC.

The genes are TRBV6-6 and TRBJ2-1; D gene unclear. This CDR3 comprises 11 residues. Germline CDR1 is MNHNY and CDR2 is SVGAGI (reference sequence). Between the trimmed V and J ends, which lost 6 bases and 5 bases, there was a span of 5 bases. The CDR3 region is CASRYNNEQFF. The CDR3 DNA follows: TGTGCCAGCAGGTACAACAATGAGCAGTTCTTC.

This clone was detected only once. This chain connects TRBV6-1 to TRBJ2-3; D is ambiguous. CDR1 is MNHNS and CDR2 is SASEGT in the germline V gene. Trimming shortened V by 4 bases and J by 5 bases, and 16 bases separated the two germline ends. This CDR3 contains 15 residues. The CDR3 DNA reads TGTGCCAGCAGTGGTGGAGAACTTGTAATAGATACGCAGTATTTT. Residues: CASSGGELVIDTQYF.

This chain links TRBV19 with TRBJ1-1; 8 bases line up with TRBD1. Germline CDR1 reads LNHDA; CDR2 reads SQIVND (reference sequence). The V gene end was trimmed by 6 bases and the J gene end by 2 bases; junction bases not matched to a gene: 8. This CDR3 region has 15 residues. CDR3 DNA sequence: TGTGCCAGTAGCCTCTACCCAGGGGGCAACACTGAAGCTTTCTTT. Translating gives CASSLYPGGNTEAFF. Based on the CDR3 plus reference TRBV19 and TRBJ1-1, the full variable domain is DGGITQSPKYLFRKEGQNVTLSCEQNLNHDAMYWYRQDPGQGLRLIYYSQIVNDFQKGDIAEGYSVSREKKESFPLTVTSAQKNPTAFYLCASSLYPGGNTEAFFGQGTRLTVV.